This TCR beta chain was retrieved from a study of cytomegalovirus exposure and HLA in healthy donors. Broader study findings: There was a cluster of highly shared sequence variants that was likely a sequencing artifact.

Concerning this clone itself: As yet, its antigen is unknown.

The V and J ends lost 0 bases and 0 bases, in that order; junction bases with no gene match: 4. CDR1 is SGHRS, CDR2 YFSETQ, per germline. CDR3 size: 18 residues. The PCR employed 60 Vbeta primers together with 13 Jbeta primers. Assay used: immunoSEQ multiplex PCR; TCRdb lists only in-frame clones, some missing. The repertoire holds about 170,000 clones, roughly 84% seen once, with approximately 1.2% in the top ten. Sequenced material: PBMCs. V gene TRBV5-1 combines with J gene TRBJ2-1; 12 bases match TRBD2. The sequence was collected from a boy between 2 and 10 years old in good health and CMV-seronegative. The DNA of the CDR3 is TGCGCCAGCAGCTTGGATACTAGCGGGGGGTACTCCTACAATGAGCAGTTCTTC. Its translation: CASSLDTSGGYSYNEQFF.